These 20 T cell receptor beta chains came from one sample sequenced in a study of regulatory T cells in long-lasting Graves disease. HTBI primers from iRepertoire and Arm-PCR of CDR3 regions yielded the TCR beta libraries. TCRdb reprocessed the multiplex PCR reads via MiXCR and lists one record per CDR3 protein. The sample has 320,000 or so distinct CDR3 sequences; over 15% are singletons. Time point noted: newly diagnosed GD, antithyroid drugs for less than 3 months. TCR sequences were obtained from RNA taken from PBMCs. Specimen: peripheral blood mononuclear cells (PBMCs), collected at new diagnosis, from a patient treated with antithyroid drugs. The receptors derive from a female donor with Graves disease.

This clonotype was observed many times. The V and J genes are TRBV27 and TRBJ2-5; maybe TRBD2 (6 bases). There are 14 residues in the CDR3. Trimming took off 4 bases at V and 4 bases at J, with 13 bases between the two ends. Germline CDR1 reads MNHEY; CDR2 reads SMNVEV (reference sequence). CDR3 DNA: TGTGCCAGCAGTTCCCGGACTAAGATAGAGACCCAGTACTTC. As protein: CASSSRTKIETQYF.

This clonotype was seen repeatedly, ten times or more. The chain recombines TRBV5-1 with TRBJ2-4; TRBD1 might be the D (5 bases). The CDR3 sequence is 14 residues long. Trimming removed 0 bases from V and 6 bases from J, with 10 bases in between. Germline V gene sequence: CDR1 SGHRS, CDR2 YFSETQ. CDR3 in DNA: TGCGCCAGCAGCTTGGAGGGGTTTACAAACATTCAGTACTTC. It codes for CASSLEGFTNIQYF. The whole variable domain, filled in from reference TRBV5-1 and TRBJ2-4, reads KAGVTQTPRYLIKTRGQQVTLSCSPISGHRSVSWYQQTPGQGLQFLFEYFSETQRNKGNFPGRFSGRQFSNSRSEMNVSTLELGDSALYLCASSLEGFTNIQYFGAGTRLSVL.

This clonotype occurred many times. The chain combines TRBV27 with TRBJ2-1; TRBD2 agrees at 12 bases. V gave up 4 bases and J gave up 4 bases; unmatched junction bases: 2. The CDR3 runs to 15 residues. Germline lookup yields CDR1 MNHEY and CDR2 SMNVEV (reference sequence). CDR3 protein: CASSSGTSGYNEQFF. DNA of the CDR3: TGTGCCAGCAGTTCCGGGACTAGCGGGTACAATGAGCAGTTCTTC.

A note on this clonotype: Given a much more abundant clone one base away, this may be a read error. The chain recombines TRBV6-2 or TRBV6-3 with TRBJ1-2, with a tentative D call TRBD1 (6 bases). Germline loops: CDR1 MNHEY, CDR2 SVGEGT. The CDR3 is made up of 13 amino acids. The CDR3 bases are TGTGTCAGCAGAAAACAGGGTGCTGGTGGCTACACCTTC. This sequence encodes CVSRKQGAGGYTF.

This clonotype was observed a handful of times. This chain uses TRBV9 with TRBJ1-2, with unresolved D. Germline CDR1 and CDR2: SGDLS and YYNGEE. V was clipped by 4 bases and J by 8 bases, with 21 bases between them. The CDR3 sequence is 15 residues long. Written as DNA, the CDR3 is TGTGCCAGCAGCACCCCGAGAGGAGGCGAATACGGCTACACCTTC. This encodes CASSTPRGGEYGYTF.

The table lists this clonotype with many counts. This chain joins TRBV20-1 and TRBJ2-7; TRBD2 agrees at 12 bases. Losses at the gene ends were 5 bases for V and 6 bases for J; bases not matched to a gene: 2. The V gene's germline CDR1 is DFQATT and CDR2 SNEGSKA (reference sequence). The CDR3 consists of 12 residues. This CDR3 is CSAWTSGAEQYF. In DNA form, the CDR3 reads TGCAGTGCTTGGACTAGCGGGGCCGAGCAGTACTTC.

The J gene is TRBJ2-3, the V gene TRBV6-2 or TRBV6-3; TRBD2 matches at 14 bases. The germline V gene encodes CDR1 MNHEY and CDR2 SVGEGT. CDR3 size: 19 residues. The junction had 10 bases not matched to a gene; V was cut back by 2 bases and J by 3 bases. CDR3 DNA: TGTGCCAGCAGTTACGATACTGAGACTAGCGGGAGGGAGACAGATACGCAGTATTTT. As protein: CASSYDTETSGRETDTQYF.

This clonotype was counted at least ten times. The chain has TRBV28 and TRBJ2-1; D remains unclear. V was cut by 4 bases and J by 9 bases, with 10 bases left in between. The germline CDR1 and CDR2 sequences are MDHEN and SYDVKM. This CDR3 contains 12 residues. CDR3 protein: CASSSSGPEQFF. The CDR3 coding sequence is TGTGCCAGCAGTTCCTCTGGACCTGAGCAGTTCTTC.

This clonotype was counted many times. This chain uses TRBV2 with TRBJ2-7; D is unclear. This CDR3 is 12 amino acids long. Trimming pared 5 bases from V and 3 bases from J, leaving 8 bases between. Per the germline V gene, CDR1 is SNHLY and CDR2 is FYNNEI. CDR3 region: CASSTGFYEQYF. CDR3 coding DNA: TGTGCCAGCAGTACGGGTTTCTACGAGCAGTACTTC.

At least ten counts were recorded for this clonotype. The chain carries TRBV14 and TRBJ2-3, with no clear D. The CDR3 length is 13 residues. Germline V gene data show CDR1 as SGHDN and CDR2 as FVKESK. V gave up 4 bases and J gave up 5 bases, with 10 bases separating them. CDR3: CASSPKRLDTQYF. The CDR3 bases are TGTGCCAGCAGCCCAAAGCGACTAGATACGCAGTATTTT.

This clonotype was seen many times. The chain has TRBV7-8 and TRBJ2-1, with a weak D call TRBD1 (5 bases). Germline V lookup: CDR1 SGHVS, CDR2 FQNEAQ. The CDR3 has 17 amino acids. Trimming removed 1 base from V and 4 bases from J, with 17 bases in between. The CDR3 DNA reads TGTGCCAGCAGCTTAGAGGAGACACAGGATCGATACAATGAGCAGTTCTTC. Translated: CASSLEETQDRYNEQFF.

This clonotype was found many times. V gene TRBV2 combines with J gene TRBJ2-6; D gene ambiguous. Trimming shortened V by 3 bases and J by 0 bases, and 12 bases separated the two germline ends. The CDR3 totals 17 residues. Germline V gene data show CDR1 as SNHLY and CDR2 as FYNNEI. The CDR3 here is CASSDEADNSGANVLTF. CDR3 bases: TGTGCCAGCAGTGATGAGGCAGACAACTCTGGGGCCAACGTCCTGACTTTC. Variable domain in full (rest from reference TRBV2 and TRBJ2-6): EPEVTQTPSHQVTQMGQEVILRCVPISNHLYFYWYRQILGQKVEFLVSFYNNEISEKSEIFDDQFSVERPDGSNFTLKIRSTKLEDSAMYFCASSDEADNSGANVLTFGAGSRLTVL.

V gene TRBV5-6 combines with J gene TRBJ2-1; perhaps TRBD2 as D (6 bases). The CDR3 loop spans 15 amino acids. Germline assignment: CDR1 SGHDT and CDR2 YYEEEE. V dropped 3 bases and J dropped 0 bases, with 10 bases sitting between them. The CDR3 coding sequence is TGTGCCAGCAGCTGGGCACTAGCCTCCTACAATGAGCAGTTCTTC. This gives the protein CASSWALASYNEQFF.

The rearrangement joins TRBV4-1 to TRBJ2-1; TRBD2 matches 7 bases. The V gene's germline CDR1 is MGHRA and CDR2 YSYEKL. The CDR3 is 16 amino acids. V trimming: 1 base; J trimming: 3 bases; junction bases outside the gene matches: 6. The CDR3 DNA sequence: TGCGCCAGCAGCCAAGTCACTAGCGCTCACTACAATGAGCAGTTCTTC. It specifies CASSQVTSAHYNEQFF.

The sample holds many counts of this clonotype. The chain has TRBV7-3 and TRBJ2-2, with D possibly matching TRBD2 (7 bases). The germline gives CDR1 SGHTA, CDR2 FQGTGA. V lost 2 bases and J lost 1, with 20 bases in between. The CDR3 extends over 19 amino acids. DNA for the CDR3: TGTGCCAGCAGCTTAGTGGCGGGGGCACAGGGAGTGAACACCGGGGAGCTGTTTTTT. As protein: CASSLVAGAQGVNTGELFF.

This chain joins TRBV12-5 and TRBJ2-1; the match to TRBD1 covers 7 bases. The CDR3 has 14 amino acids. The germline V gene encodes CDR1 LGHNT and CDR2 FRNRAP. The junction had 7 bases not matched to a gene; V was cut back by 6 bases and J by 5 bases. The CDR3 loop is CASGAGTENNEQFF. The CDR3 DNA sequence: TGTGCTAGTGGGGCCGGGACAGAGAACAATGAGCAGTTCTTC.

The sample holds one count of this clonotype. The rearrangement links TRBV2 to TRBJ2-7; D might be TRBD1 or TRBD2, each matching 5 bases. In germline, CDR1 is SNHLY, CDR2 FYNNEI. The CDR3 spans 15 residues. Deletions cut 1 base from V and 5 bases from J, with 15 bases between. The CDR3 bases are TGTGCCAGCAGTGAAGGTACATGGGGGAGCCACGAGCAGTACTTC. Residues: CASSEGTWGSHEQYF.

This clonotype turned up a few times. This sequence joins TRBV20-1 and TRBJ2-7; D remains ambiguous. Germline assignment: CDR1 DFQATT and CDR2 SNEGSKA (reference sequence). This CDR3 comprises 14 residues. Trimming took off 2 bases at V and 2 bases at J, with 13 bases between the two ends. CDR3 loop: CSARSPGTAYEQYF. Written as DNA, the CDR3 is TGCAGTGCTAGAAGTCCCGGTACCGCCTACGAGCAGTACTTC.

The chain combines TRBV24-1 with TRBJ2-7, with a weak D call TRBD2 (6 bases). The germline V gene has CDR1 KGHDR and CDR2 SFDVKD. This CDR3 has 14 residues. V gave up 5 bases and J gave up 6 bases, with 16 bases separating them. In DNA, the CDR3 is TGTGCCACCAGTGCCGGGACTGTGGGAGGCGAGCAGTACTTC. Its translation: CATSAGTVGGEQYF.

This clonotype was detected many times. V usage is TRBV29-1 and J usage is TRBJ1-1, with 8 bases identical to TRBD1. The CDR3 length is 13 residues. After removal of 5 bases from V and 4 bases from J, the junction contained 6 bases not matched to a gene. In germline, CDR1 is SQVTM, CDR2 ANQGSEA. In DNA, the CDR3 is TGCAGCGTTAACCCCACAGGGGGCACTGAAGCTTTCTTT. It yields the protein CSVNPTGGTEAFF.